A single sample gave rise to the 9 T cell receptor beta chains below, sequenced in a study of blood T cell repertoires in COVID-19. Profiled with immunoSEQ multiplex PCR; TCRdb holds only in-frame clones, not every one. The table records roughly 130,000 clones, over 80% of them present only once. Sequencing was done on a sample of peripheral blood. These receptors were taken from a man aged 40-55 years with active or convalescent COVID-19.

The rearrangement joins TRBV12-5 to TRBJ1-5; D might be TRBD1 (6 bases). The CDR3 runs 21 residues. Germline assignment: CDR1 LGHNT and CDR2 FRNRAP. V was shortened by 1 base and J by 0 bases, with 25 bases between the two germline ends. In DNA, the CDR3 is TGTGCTAGTGGTTTGGGACGGGAAAAGGGGGAGATTTTGTATAGCAATCAGCCCCAGCATTTT. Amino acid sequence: CASGLGREKGEILYSNQPQHF.

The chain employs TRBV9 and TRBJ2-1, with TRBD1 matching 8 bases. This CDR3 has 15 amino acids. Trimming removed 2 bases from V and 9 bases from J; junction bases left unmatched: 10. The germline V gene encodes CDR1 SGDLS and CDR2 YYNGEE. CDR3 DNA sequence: TGTGCCAGCAGCGTCCCCGGGACAGGTGCTCGTGAGCAGTTCTTC. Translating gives CASSVPGTGAREQFF.

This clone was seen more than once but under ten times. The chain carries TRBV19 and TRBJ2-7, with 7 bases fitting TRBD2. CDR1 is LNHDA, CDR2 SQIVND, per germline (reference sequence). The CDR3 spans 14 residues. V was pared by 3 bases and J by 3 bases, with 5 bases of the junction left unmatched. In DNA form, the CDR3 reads TGTGCCAGTAGTATTGAGCGGGGCCACTACGAGCAGTACTTC. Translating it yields CASSIERGHYEQYF.

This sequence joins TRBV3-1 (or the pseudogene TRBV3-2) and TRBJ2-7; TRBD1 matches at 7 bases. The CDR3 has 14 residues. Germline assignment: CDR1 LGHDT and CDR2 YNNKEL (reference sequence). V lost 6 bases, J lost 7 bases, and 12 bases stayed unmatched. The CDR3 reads CASSLALGGREQYF. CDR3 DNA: TGTGCCAGCAGTCTGGCTCTAGGGGGCAGAGAGCAGTACTTC.

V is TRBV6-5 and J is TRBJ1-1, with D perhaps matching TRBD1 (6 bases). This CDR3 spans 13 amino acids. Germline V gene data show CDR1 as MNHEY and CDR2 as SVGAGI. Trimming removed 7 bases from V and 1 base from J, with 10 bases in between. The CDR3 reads CASTLTGNTEAFF. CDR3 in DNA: TGTGCCAGCACCCTGACAGGGAACACTGAAGCTTTCTTT.

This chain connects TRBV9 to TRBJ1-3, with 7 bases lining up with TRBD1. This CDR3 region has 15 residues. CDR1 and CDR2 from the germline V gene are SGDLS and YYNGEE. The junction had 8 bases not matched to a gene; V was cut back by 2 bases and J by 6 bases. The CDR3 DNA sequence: TGTGCCAGCAGCGTCCTAAGGGGGCAGGAAAACACCATATATTTT. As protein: CASSVLRGQENTIYF.

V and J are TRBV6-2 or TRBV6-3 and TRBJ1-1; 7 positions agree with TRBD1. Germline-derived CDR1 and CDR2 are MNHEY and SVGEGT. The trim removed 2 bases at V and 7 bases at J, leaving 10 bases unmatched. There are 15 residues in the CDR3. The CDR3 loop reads CASSYGGQTGNEAFF. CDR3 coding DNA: TGTGCCAGCAGTTACGGGGGTCAGACAGGGAATGAAGCTTTCTTT.

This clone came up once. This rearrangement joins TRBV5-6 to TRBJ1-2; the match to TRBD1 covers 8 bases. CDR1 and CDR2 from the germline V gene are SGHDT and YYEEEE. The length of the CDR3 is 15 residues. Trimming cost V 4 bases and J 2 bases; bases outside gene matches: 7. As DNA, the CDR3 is TGTGCCAGCAGCCTTGACAGGGGTAGAAACTATGGCTACACCTTC. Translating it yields CASSLDRGRNYGYTF.

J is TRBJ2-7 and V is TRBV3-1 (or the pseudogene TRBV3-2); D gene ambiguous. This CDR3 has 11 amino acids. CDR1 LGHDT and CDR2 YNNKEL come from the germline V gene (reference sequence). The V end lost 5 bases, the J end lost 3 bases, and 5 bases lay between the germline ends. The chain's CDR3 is CASSKSYEQYF. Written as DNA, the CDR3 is TGTGCCAGCAGCAAGAGCTACGAGCAGTACTTC.